These T cell receptor beta chains were read from a single sample in a study of control samples from healthy donors and cancer patients. TCRdb's table, derived via immunoSEQ multiplex PCR, lists solely in-frame clones and lacks some. The sample comprises around 180,000 clones, about 86% of which are singletons, and around 5% rests with the top ten. Specimen: blood. Receptor source: a woman aged 30 to 39 in good health. The CDR3 runs from the conserved cysteine through the conserved F or W. A D gene is named only where the DNA matches it firmly.

j_call d_call v_call cdr3_aa
TRBJ2-3 - TRBV5-1 CASSLDGSPSDTQYF
TRBJ1-3 - TRBV29-1 CSVGERNTIYF
TRBJ2-3 TRBD1 TRBV7-2 CASTEARGRTDTQYF
TRBJ2-3 TRBD2 TRBV6-1 CASSEGTSGAQYF
TRBJ2-5 TRBD1 TRBV28 CASIQGQGPEGGETQYF
TRBJ1-6 - TRBV7-9 CASSQFGGPGNSPLHF
TRBJ2-3 - TRBV9 CASSVRGGSGIDTQYF
TRBJ1-1 TRBD1 TRBV7-9 CASGDRDAFF
TRBJ2-1 TRBD1 TRBV2 CASRADRGSYNEQFF
TRBJ1-1 TRBD1 TRBV6-5 CASSYSSRGVFEAFF
TRBJ2-5 TRBD1 TRBV24-1 CATSDQTGGAGETQYF
TRBJ1-2 - TRBV18 CASSAEYGYTF
TRBJ2-2 TRBD1 TRBV9 CASSVSDRDDAGELFF